The source of this T cell receptor beta chain is a study of blood T cell repertoires in COVID-19. Looking at the study overall: Sites across the United States, Italy and Spain contributed samples from acute and convalescent COVID-19. Nucleic acid was either cDNA or gDNA, and it came from T cells, B-cell-depleted T cells, or PBMCs.

In the source study's methods: Estimates of nucleated cell counts were drawn from the amplification of reference gene primers. Sequenced by immunoSEQ multiplex PCR; TCRdb stores in-frame clones only, minus some. V and J calls and clone size come straight from that table; D and trimming were deduced from the DNA. Of 120,000 to 150,000 clones in the sample, 70% to 80% were seen once. The receptor was isolated from a man between 60 and 70 years old with acute or convalescent COVID-19. The sequenced sample consisted of peripheral blood.

The CDR3 bases are TGTGCCAGCAGCCCTGGACAGGGGGGCGAGCCCCAGCATTTT. As protein: CASSPGQGGEPQHF. The chain employs TRBV7-9 and TRBJ1-5; 10 nucleotides align to TRBD1. There are 14 residues in the CDR3. Germline V lookup: CDR1 SEHNR, CDR2 FQNEAQ (reference sequence). Trimming took 5 bases from V and 8 from J; bases not matched to a gene: 6.